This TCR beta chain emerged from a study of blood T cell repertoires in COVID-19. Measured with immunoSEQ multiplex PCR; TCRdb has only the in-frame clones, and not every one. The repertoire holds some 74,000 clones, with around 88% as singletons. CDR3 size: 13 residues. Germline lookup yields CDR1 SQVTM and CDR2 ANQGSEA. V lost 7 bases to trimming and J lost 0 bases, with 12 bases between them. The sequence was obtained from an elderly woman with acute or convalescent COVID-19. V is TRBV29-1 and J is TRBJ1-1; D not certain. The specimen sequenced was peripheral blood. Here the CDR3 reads CSATRRVNTEAFF. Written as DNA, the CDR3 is TGCAGCGCCACTCGGCGGGTGAACACTGAAGCTTTCTTT.